This is a list of T cell receptor beta chains from one sample in a study of CD8+ T cells in alopecia areata. Sequencing was performed with immunoSEQ multiplex PCR; in TCRdb, only in-frame clones are kept and a portion is missing. The top ten clones hold 2.6% of a sample with about 210,000 clones, roughly 44% of them seen once. This sample comprised CD4+ T cells sorted from blood, obtained at roughly week 36, from a patient treated with tofacitinib. These receptors came from a human donor with alopecia areata. Both conserved end residues are part of each CDR3. Clone size appears in some rows only: once, few, many, or a class for an expanded clone.

abundance: few; v_gene: TRBV4-1; j_gene: TRBJ2-7; CDR3aa: CASSQEGGDEQYF
abundance: few; v_gene: TRBV4-3; j_gene: TRBJ2-3; CDR3aa: CASSRGAATDTQYF
abundance: -; v_gene: TRBV18; j_gene: TRBJ1-1; CDR3aa: CASSPEVNTEAFF
abundance: -; v_gene: TRBV15; j_gene: TRBJ2-5; CDR3aa: CATSRDSRFGETQYF
abundance: few; v_gene: TRBV29-1; j_gene: TRBJ2-5; CDR3aa: CSVEDGQGPGTQYF
abundance: few; v_gene: TRBV4-2; j_gene: TRBJ2-5; CDR3aa: CASSQDQGGETQYF
abundance: once; v_gene: TRBV11-2; j_gene: TRBJ2-7; CDR3aa: CASSLVTSGSGEYF
abundance: few; v_gene: TRBV29-1; j_gene: TRBJ1-1; CDR3aa: CSANGQGAKAFF
abundance: -; v_gene: TRBV29-1; j_gene: TRBJ2-2; CDR3aa: CSVVLGGELFF
abundance: -; v_gene: TRBV27; j_gene: TRBJ2-7; CDR3aa: CASSPPGGRYEQYF
abundance: few; v_gene: TRBV7-2; j_gene: TRBJ2-5; CDR3aa: CASSLIGGQETQYF
abundance: -; v_gene: TRBV4-1; j_gene: TRBJ2-3; CDR3aa: CASSQPTSDTQYF
abundance: -; v_gene: TRBV5-1; j_gene: TRBJ2-7; CDR3aa: CASSAGQGSNEQYF
abundance: -; v_gene: TRBV13; j_gene: TRBJ2-7; CDR3aa: CASSAGDGYEQYF
abundance: few; v_gene: TRBV6-1; j_gene: TRBJ2-1; CDR3aa: CASSVGLAGELEQFF
abundance: few; v_gene: TRBV30; j_gene: TRBJ2-1; CDR3aa: CAWSPRGLVDNEQFF
abundance: few; v_gene: TRBV2; j_gene: TRBJ2-1; CDR3aa: CASSGGRASYNEQFF
abundance: -; v_gene: TRBV13; j_gene: TRBJ2-7; CDR3aa: CASSHWTSGSREQYF
abundance: -; v_gene: TRBV30; j_gene: TRBJ1-2; CDR3aa: CAWSAPGPSTRGYTF
abundance: few; v_gene: TRBV9; j_gene: TRBJ2-1; CDR3aa: CASSVSQNNEQFF
abundance: -; v_gene: TRBV5-4; j_gene: TRBJ2-6; CDR3aa: CASSRGLAGGTYSGANVLTF
abundance: few; v_gene: TRBV20-1; j_gene: TRBJ2-5; CDR3aa: CSANRKTQYF
abundance: many; v_gene: TRBV28; j_gene: TRBJ1-1; CDR3aa: CASSRGDRTDTEAFF